Listed here are 27 T cell receptor beta chains from one sample, sequenced in a study of T cell repertoires in aging, cancer and after chemotherapy. Rearranged V-D-J TRB sequences were amplified with a mixed TRB-A/B primer pool. Each CDR3 protein is one row after TCRdb ran MiXCR on the multiplex PCR reads. The sample has around 400 distinct CDR3 sequences, more than 20% seen once. The template was genomic DNA from peripheral blood, not RNA. What was sequenced was blood. These receptors all come from a human donor with a solid tumor.

This clonotype is large (0.1 to 1%) within its sample. This chain uses TRBV19 with TRBJ1-5; D not resolved. Trimming took 7 bases from V and 5 from J, leaving 15 bases between them. Germline-derived CDR1 and CDR2 are LNHDA and SQIVND (reference sequence). The length of the CDR3 is 14 residues. The CDR3 spells CASKDVGIHQPQHF. The CDR3 DNA reads as TGTGCCAGTAAAGATGTGGGGATACATCAGCCCCAGCATTTT.

Within the sample, this clonotype is large. The V and J genes are TRBV27 and TRBJ1-1; D ambiguous. The V and J ends lost 6 bases and 5 bases respectively, with 13 bases between them. Germline CDR1 reads MNHEY; CDR2 reads SMNVEV (reference sequence). The CDR3 length is 13 residues. The CDR3 protein is CASSPIGFTEAFF. The CDR3 region has the DNA TGTGCCAGCAGCCCCATAGGGTTTACTGAAGCTTTCTTT.

This clonotype is classed as large. The chain joins TRBV19 to TRBJ1-4; D possibly corresponds to TRBD1 (5 bases). Germline V CDR1 and CDR2: LNHDA, SQIVND (reference sequence). Trimming stripped 7 bases from V and 2 bases from J, with 14 bases between. The CDR3 spans 15 residues. The CDR3 DNA reads as TGTGCCAGTACCAAGTACCAGGGCACTAATGAAAAACTGTTTTTT. Translating it yields CASTKYQGTNEKLFF.

By share, this clonotype ranks as large (0.1 to 1%). The chain links TRBV27 to TRBJ2-5; 8 positions agree with TRBD1. CDR1 and CDR2 (germline): MNHEY, SMNVEV (reference sequence). The CDR3 spans 13 residues. J gave up 4 bases and V 6 bases, and 4 bases lay outside the gene matches. CDR3 amino acids: CASSTGGGETQYF. The CDR3 DNA follows: TGTGCCAGCAGCACAGGGGGAGGAGAGACCCAGTACTTC.

This clonotype is large (0.1 to 1%) by share. The V gene is TRBV6-1, the J gene TRBJ2-7; TRBD1 matches at 10 bases. Germline V lookup: CDR1 MNHNS, CDR2 SASEGT. Trimming removed 1 base from V and 6 bases from J; junction bases left unmatched: 0. This CDR3 comprises 13 residues. This CDR3 is CASSEGDRGEQYV. The CDR3 nucleotides read TGTGCCAGCAGTGAAGGGGACAGGGGCGAGCAGTACGTC.

By frequency in the sample, this clonotype is medium-sized. J is TRBJ2-1 and V is TRBV6-1; unclear D gene. CDR1 and CDR2 from the germline V gene are MNHNS and SASEGT. V was pared by 6 bases and J by 0 bases, with 15 bases between. The CDR3 consists of 16 residues. CDR3 sequence: CASRIERRSSYNEQFF. The CDR3 nucleotides are TGTGCCAGCAGGATTGAGCGCCGGAGCTCCTACAATGAGCAGTTCTTC.

By share, this clonotype counts as large. V is TRBV7-9 and J is TRBJ1-6; perhaps TRBD1 as D (6 bases). V shed 0 bases and J shed 11 bases, with 14 bases lying between them. The CDR3 spans 15 residues. The germline gives CDR1 SEHNR, CDR2 FQNEAQ (reference sequence). The CDR3 DNA reads TGTGCCAGCAGCTTAGCAGACAGGAGGAACGCACCCCTCCACTTT. This codes for CASSLADRRNAPLHF.

This clonotype ranks as medium-sized. The V gene is TRBV11-2, the J gene TRBJ2-1; a weak D match, TRBD2 (5 bases). This CDR3 has 11 amino acids. V lost 4 bases to trimming and J lost 10 bases, with 8 bases between them. CDR1 and CDR2 (germline): SGHAT, FQNNGV. The CDR3 spells CASSSDWEQFF. The CDR3 DNA is TGTGCCAGCAGCTCGGACTGGGAGCAGTTCTTC.

This clonotype is large. This sequence joins TRBV11-2 and TRBJ1-4; D remains unclear. The CDR3 consists of 13 residues. Deletions cut 3 bases from V and 7 bases from J, with 9 bases between. Germline V CDR1 and CDR2: SGHAT, FQNNGV. Here the CDR3 reads CASSFGVFEKLFF. Written as DNA, the CDR3 is TGTGCCAGCAGCTTTGGAGTCTTTGAAAAACTGTTTTTT.

Sample share makes this clonotype medium-sized. CDR3 amino acids: CASSFGPYYGYTF. The DNA of the CDR3 is TGTGCCAGCAGCTTCGGACCTTACTATGGCTACACCTTC. The V and J genes are TRBV11-2 and TRBJ1-2; D is unclear. CDR1 and CDR2 from the germline V gene are SGHAT and FQNNGV. Trimming took 3 bases from V and 3 from J, leaving 8 bases between them. The CDR3 covers 13 residues.

By sample share, this clonotype is medium-sized. This sequence joins TRBV28 and TRBJ2-5; 7 nucleotides line up with TRBD2. J was trimmed by 1 base and V by 4 bases; bases with no gene match: 6. CDR3 length: 15 residues. The germline CDR1 and CDR2 sequences are MDHEN and SYDVKM. CDR3 sequence reads: CASSSPLAGQETQYF. DNA of the CDR3: TGTGCCAGCAGTTCCCCCTTAGCGGGCCAAGAGACCCAGTACTTC.

This clonotype qualifies as large (0.1 to 1%). The rearrangement links TRBV12-3 or TRBV12-4 to TRBJ2-3; D is unclear. The CDR3 totals 13 residues. V was trimmed by 7 bases and J by 5 bases, leaving 13 bases between them. CDR3 coding DNA: TGTGCCAGCAATCCGACCACTGGAGATACGCAGTATTTT. Protein sequence: CASNPTTGDTQYF.

By frequency in the sample, this clonotype is large. The junction differs from germline at one of its ends, possibly a read error. The chain's CDR3 is CASSSDQQGVLFF. In DNA, the CDR3 is TGTGCCAGCTCATCGGACCAACAAGGGGTGCTGTTTTTT. The rearrangement links TRBV18 to TRBJ2-2; D possibly corresponds to TRBD1 (5 bases). Germline values: CDR1 KGHSH, CDR2 LQKENI. This CDR3 has 13 amino acids.

By sample fraction, this clonotype is hyperexpanded. CDR3 residues: CASRSSTGDTGELFF. CDR3 nucleotide sequence: TGTGCCAGTAGGTCGTCGACAGGTGATACCGGGGAGCTGTTTTTT. The J gene is TRBJ2-2, the V gene TRBV19; D perhaps matches TRBD1 (6 bases). V gave up 6 bases and J gave up 5 bases, with 16 bases separating them. The CDR3 covers 15 residues. The germline V gene encodes CDR1 LNHDA and CDR2 SQIVND (reference sequence).

This clonotype is deemed large (0.1 to 1%). The CDR3 nucleotides are TGTGCCAGCAGCCTTACAGGGGGCCCCTCTGGAAACACCATATATTTT. It specifies CASSLTGGPSGNTIYF. The rearrangement links TRBV7-6 to TRBJ1-3, with 9 bases matching TRBD1. V shed 5 bases and J 0 bases; nucleotides not matched to a gene: 5. Germline CDR1 reads SGHVS; CDR2 reads FNYEAQ. The CDR3 is 16 amino acids. Together with reference TRBV7-6 and TRBJ1-3, the CDR3 gives the full variable domain: GAGVSQSPRYKVTKRGQDVALRCDPISGHVSLYWYRQALGQGPEFLTYFNYEAQQDKSGLPNDRFSAERPEGSISTLTIQRTEQRDSAMYRCASSLTGGPSGNTIYFGEGSWLTVV.

Sample share makes this clonotype large. The chain combines TRBV27 with TRBJ1-6; 10 nucleotides match TRBD1. Germline trimming cut 7 bases from V and 11 bases from J; bases unmatched to any gene: 8. Germline V gives CDR1 MNHEY, CDR2 SMNVEV (reference sequence). The CDR3 spans 14 residues. The CDR3 coding sequence is TGTGCCAGCACTCCGGGACAGGGGATTACACCCCTCCACTTT. It encodes CASTPGQGITPLHF.

This clonotype is termed medium-sized (0.01 to 0.1%). V and J are TRBV28 and TRBJ1-2, with 8 bases fitting TRBD1. V gave up 7 bases and J gave up 3 bases; unmatched junction bases: 7. The CDR3 spans 14 residues. The germline V gene encodes CDR1 MDHEN and CDR2 SYDVKM. The CDR3 here is CASTGQGGYYGYTF. The CDR3 DNA sequence: TGTGCCAGCACCGGACAGGGTGGGTACTATGGCTACACCTTC.

By its share, this clonotype is large (0.1 to 1%). The rearrangement links TRBV18 to TRBJ2-2; D call uncertain. V was trimmed by 3 bases and J by 0 bases, leaving 11 bases between them. This CDR3 has 16 residues. Germline CDR1 KGHSH, CDR2 LQKENI. As DNA, the CDR3 is TGTGCCAGCTCACCCTCCCGGATTTCGAACACCGGGGAGCTGTTTTTT. Its protein product is CASSPSRISNTGELFF.

This clonotype is large within its sample. This chain uses TRBV19 with TRBJ1-1; D remains ambiguous. CDR1 is LNHDA, CDR2 SQIVND, per germline (reference sequence). This CDR3 region has 14 residues. V lost 0 bases and J lost 3, with 8 bases in between. The CDR3 region is CASSIDGRHTEAFF. The DNA of the CDR3 is TGTGCCAGTAGTATAGATGGGCGGCACACTGAAGCTTTCTTT.

V and J are TRBV19 and TRBJ2-1; 12 nucleotides align to TRBD2. V shed 6 bases, J shed 2 bases, and the junction held 8 bases outside the gene matches. Germline V gene data show CDR1 as LNHDA and CDR2 as SQIVND (reference sequence). The CDR3 has 17 amino acids. The CDR3 region has the DNA TGTGCCAGTAGGTCACTAGCGGGAGGTTCGGCCTACAATGAGCAGTTCTTC. Translating gives CASRSLAGGSAYNEQFF.

Remarks on this clonotype: It may be a read error: a sequence one base away is much more abundant. This chain links TRBV5-5 with TRBJ1-1; D unclear. The CDR3 runs 12 residues. Germline V CDR1 and CDR2: SGHKS, YYEKEE (reference sequence). The CDR3 coding sequence is TGCGCCAGCCGGGAGATGAACACTGAAGCTTTCTTT. This gives the protein CASREMNTEAFF. The whole variable domain, remainder taken from reference TRBV5-5 and TRBJ1-1, is DAGVTQSPTHLIKTRGQQVTLRCSPISGHKSVSWYQQVLGQGPQFIFQYYEKEERGRGNFPDRFSARQFPNYSSELNVNALLLGDSALYLCASREMNTEAFFGQGTRLTVV.

This clonotype counts as hyperexpanded. V and J are TRBV6-5 and TRBJ2-7, with a tentative D call TRBD2 (6 bases). The V gene lost 6 bases and the J gene lost 6 bases, with 15 bases spanning the gap. Germline CDR1 reads MNHEY; CDR2 reads SVGAGI. The CDR3 length is 13 residues. CDR3 in amino acids: CASRPRGIGEQYV. CDR3 coding DNA: TGTGCCAGCAGACCCCGGGGGATCGGCGAGCAGTACGTC.

The sample holds a few counts of this clonotype. The gene calls are TRBV9 and TRBJ2-5, with 7 nucleotides matching TRBD2. CDR1 and CDR2 from the germline V gene are SGDLS and YYNGEE. Losses at the gene ends were 3 bases for V and 5 bases for J; bases not matched to a gene: 13. The CDR3 is made up of 16 amino acids. CDR3 sequence (DNA): TGTGCCAGCAGCGAGACCGGGACTAAGGTTCCGGAGACCCAGTACTTC. This sequence encodes CASSETGTKVPETQYF.

Sample share makes this clonotype medium-sized (0.01 to 0.1%). The chain joins TRBV5-1 to TRBJ2-5; 11 bases are a match to TRBD2. V was clipped by 6 bases and J by 3 bases; unmatched bases: 1. The CDR3 is made up of 13 amino acids. Germline V CDR1 and CDR2: SGHRS, YFSETQ. The CDR3 region is CASKTSGKETQYF. The CDR3 coding sequence is TGCGCCAGCAAGACTAGCGGGAAAGAGACCCAGTACTTC. The full variable domain, with the rest looked up from reference TRBV5-1 and TRBJ2-5, is KAGVTQTPRYLIKTRGQQVTLSCSPISGHRSVSWYQQTPGQGLQFLFEYFSETQRNKGNFPGRFSGRQFSNSRSEMNVSTLELGDSALYLCASKTSGKETQYFGPGTRLLVL.

J is TRBJ1-1 and V is TRBV28, with D maybe TRBD1 (6 bases). The germline V gene encodes CDR1 MDHEN and CDR2 SYDVKM. V lost 7 bases to trimming and J lost 7 bases, with 22 bases between them. CDR3 size: 15 residues. In DNA, the CDR3 is TGTGCCAGCAACATTATGACGGGGGGGCGGGGTGAAGCTTTCTTT. This sequence encodes CASNIMTGGRGEAFF.

V usage is TRBV11-1 and J usage is TRBJ2-7; 8 nucleotides agree with TRBD1. V lost 5 bases and J lost 3; bases outside the gene matches: 0. CDR3 length: 12 amino acids. Germline CDR1 is SGHAT and CDR2 is FQDESV (reference sequence). The CDR3 sequence: CASSGQGYEQYV. The CDR3 DNA follows: TGTGCCAGCAGCGGACAGGGCTACGAGCAGTACGTC.

The genes are TRBV19 and TRBJ2-3, with 9 bases fitting TRBD2. CDR1 is LNHDA and CDR2 is SQIVND in the germline V gene (reference sequence). The CDR3 is made up of 17 amino acids. After removal of 7 bases from V and 3 bases from J, the junction contained 14 bases not matched to a gene. CDR3 protein: CASTPRGGLLRTDTQYF. For the CDR3, the DNA is TGTGCCAGTACCCCGCGGGGGGGGCTACTCCGGACAGATACGCAGTATTTT.